The T cell receptor (beta chain) under discussion was sequenced for a study of T-cell reconstitution after alpha-beta-depleted transplantation in children. Between the trimmed V and J ends, which lost 6 bases and 0 bases, there was a span of 4 bases. Germline CDR1 is SEHNR and CDR2 is FQNEAQ (reference sequence). The CDR3 loop spans 12 amino acids. Using unique molecular identifiers, the investigators prepared the TCRbeta library. TCRdb called the PCR reads again in MiXCR, with one record for every CDR3 protein. Here the sample spans hundreds of thousands of distinct CDR3 sequences, 9.9% being singletons. This clonotype appeared a few times.

Material: PBMCs from the stem cell graft donor, obtained from the stem cell graft. The chain has TRBV7-9 and TRBJ2-3; D unclear. The clonotype was recovered from a human donor who donated a stem cell graft to a child with SCID. CDR3 nucleotides: TGTGCCAGCAGGGCTAGCACAGATACGCAGTATTTT. Translated: CASRASTDTQYF. Using reference TRBV7-9 and TRBJ2-3 for the parts outside the CDR3, the full variable domain is DTGVSQNPRHKITKRGQNVTFRCDPISEHNRLYWYRQTLGQGPEFLTYFQNEAQLEKSRLLSDRFSAERPKGSFSTLEIQRTEQGDSAMYLCASRASTDTQYFGPGTRLTVL.